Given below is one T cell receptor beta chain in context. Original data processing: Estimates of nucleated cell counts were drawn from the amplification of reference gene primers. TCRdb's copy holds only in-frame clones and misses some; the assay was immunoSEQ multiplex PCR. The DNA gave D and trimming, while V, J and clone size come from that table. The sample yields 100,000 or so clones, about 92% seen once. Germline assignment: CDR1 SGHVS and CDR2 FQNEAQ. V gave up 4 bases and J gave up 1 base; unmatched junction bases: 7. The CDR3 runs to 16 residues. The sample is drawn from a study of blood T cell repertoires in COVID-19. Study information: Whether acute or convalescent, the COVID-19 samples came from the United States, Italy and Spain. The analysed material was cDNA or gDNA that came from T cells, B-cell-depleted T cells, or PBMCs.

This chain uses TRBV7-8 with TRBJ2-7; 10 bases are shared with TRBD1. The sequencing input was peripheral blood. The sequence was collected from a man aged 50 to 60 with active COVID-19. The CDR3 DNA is TGTGCCAGCAGCTCTCGGACAGGGGGAACATCCTACGAGCAGTACTTC. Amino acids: CASSSRTGGTSYEQYF.